The 23 T cell receptor beta chains below were found in one sample sequenced in a study of tumor-infiltrating lymphocytes in primary liver carcinoma. Using a constant-region primer together with ProtoScript II reverse transcriptase, TCR beta cDNA was made from roughly 500 ng of total RNA. Amplification in three nested multiplex PCR rounds with slightly modified ARM-PCR gave rise to TCR beta libraries. With TRBV1-TRBV30 forward primers and a C-beta reverse primer, the first two PCR rounds were run for approximately 9 cycles each. From the multiplex PCR reads, TCRdb called clonotypes with MiXCR, one entry per CDR3 protein. In the table there are about 190,000 distinct CDR3 sequences, over 80% of which are singletons. Unsorted bulk tissue (roughly 18-32 mg) underwent RNA and DNA co-extraction. The sequenced sample consisted of tumor tissue from primary liver carcinoma. The source of these receptors is a man in his forties with primary liver carcinoma and hepatitis B virus infection.

Regarding this clonotype: Just one base apart from a much larger clone, this may be a read error. The V and J genes are TRBV28 and TRBJ2-3; 9 nucleotides align to TRBD2. This CDR3 has 15 amino acids. Germline V CDR1 and CDR2: MDHEN, SYDVKM. The CDR3 loop reads CSSSPTSGPGDTQYF. CDR3 in DNA: TGTTCCAGCAGTCCGACTAGCGGACCGGGAGATACGCAGTATTTT.

A word on this clonotype: No conserved phenylalanine or tryptophan is present at the end of the CDR3, so a read error is the likely explanation. The rearrangement links TRBV6-2 or TRBV6-3 to TRBJ2-7, with 8 positions matching TRBD2. V gave up 6 bases and J gave up 2 bases; unmatched junction bases: 6. The CDR3 extends over 14 amino acids. Germline CDR1 MNHEY, CDR2 SVGEGT. CDR3 in amino acids: CASRLAVGTYEQYL. The CDR3 DNA is TGTGCCAGCAGACTAGCGGTAGGGACCTACGAGCAGTACTTA.

As concerns this clonotype: A junction boundary mismatches the germline segment, possibly from a read error. The chain has TRBV7-9 and TRBJ2-3; D gene ambiguous. The CDR3 loop spans 12 amino acids. CDR1 is SEHNR, CDR2 FQNEAQ, per germline (reference sequence). The CDR3 DNA reads TGTGCCACCAGCTTAGTCTACCCACGGTGGTATTTT. Amino acid sequence: CATSLVYPRWYF.

A remark on this clonotype: A read error may produce the germline difference seen at one junction end. This chain connects TRBV24-1 to TRBJ1-1; D is possibly TRBD1 (6 bases). The CDR3 contains 15 residues. Germline CDR1 reads KGHDR; CDR2 reads SFDVKD. The CDR3 is CTTSDPEGGNTEAFF. DNA of the CDR3: TGTACCACCAGTGATCCCGAGGGGGGAAACACTGAAGCTTTCTTT.

The J gene is TRBJ2-1, the V gene TRBV4-2; TRBD2 aligns across 8 bases. CDR1 is LGHNA and CDR2 is YNFKEQ in the germline V gene. Germline trimming cut 4 bases from V and 16 bases from J; bases unmatched to any gene: 18. CDR3 length: 15 amino acids. CDR3 bases: TGTGCCAGCAGCCTCCTAGCGGGTAGCCACAATGAGTACTTCTTC. It translates to CASSLLAGSHNEYFF.

Points on this clonotype: At one of its ends the junction is not consistent with the germline gene, which may arise from a read error. This sequence joins TRBV5-4 and TRBJ2-3; D tentatively fits TRBD1 or TRBD2 (6 bases each). The CDR3 has 16 residues. The germline gives CDR1 SGHNT, CDR2 YYREEE (reference sequence). The CDR3 sequence is CVSSRPGGGYTDTQYF. The DNA of the CDR3 is TGTGTCAGCAGTCGCCCTGGAGGGGGATACACAGATACGCAGTATTTT.

Points on this clonotype: Because the CDR3 is missing its conserved closing phenylalanine or tryptophan, this is likely a read error. The chain combines TRBV12-3 or TRBV12-4 with TRBJ2-5; D not resolved. The CDR3 sequence is 14 residues long. The CDR3 here is CLSSLGTTSRTQYL. The CDR3 bases are TGTCTCAGCAGTTTAGGAACCACCTCTCGGACCCAGTACTTA.

This clonotype was detected many times. CDR3 amino acids: CASSPIELRSDTQYF. CDR3 sequence (DNA): TGTGCCAGCAGCCCTATCGAACTCCGGTCAGATACGCAGTATTTT. The chain has TRBV6-2 or TRBV6-3 and TRBJ2-3; D not resolved. Per germline, CDR1 MNHEY and CDR2 SVGEGT. The CDR3 consists of 15 residues. The V and J ends lost 6 bases and 4 bases respectively, with 17 bases between them.

In regard to this clonotype: Germline and junction disagree at one end, which may indicate a read error. The V call is TRBV29-1, the J call TRBJ2-5; 9 positions match TRBD1. CDR1 is SQVTM and CDR2 is ANQGSEA in the germline V gene. The CDR3 has 15 amino acids. The CDR3 loop reads CSVESDRGGQETQYF. CDR3 nucleotides: TGCAGCGTTGAGTCCGACAGGGGGGGGCAAGAGACTCAGTACTTC. Using reference TRBV29-1 and TRBJ2-5 for the parts outside the CDR3, the full variable domain is SAVISQKPSRDICQRGTSLTIQCQVDSQVTMMFWYRQQPGQSLTLIATANQGSEATYESGFVIDKFPISRPNLTFSTLTVSNMSPEDSSIYLCSVESDRGGQETQYFGPGTRLLVL.

Regarding this clonotype: Sequence at one end of the junction differs from germline and may be a read error. V and J are TRBV11-2 and TRBJ1-2; D remains unclear. Looked up from germline, CDR1 is SGHAT and CDR2 is FQNNGV. The CDR3 runs 13 residues. The CDR3 sequence is CVSSLTGVSGYIF. CDR3 coding DNA: TGTGTCAGTAGCTTAACGGGAGTATCTGGCTACATCTTT.

This chain uses TRBV5-4 with TRBJ2-5, with a weak D call TRBD1 (8 bases). Germline V CDR1 and CDR2: SGHNT, YYREEE (reference sequence). V was shortened by 8 bases and J by 5 bases, with 25 bases between the two germline ends. CDR3 length: 16 amino acids. CDR3 sequence reads: CASSGTTGGRVETQYF. The CDR3 DNA follows: TGTGCCAGTAGCGGAACCACAGGGGGGAGGGTGGAGACCCAGTACTTC. The whole variable domain, filled in from reference TRBV5-4 and TRBJ2-5, reads ETGVTQSPTHLIKTRGQQVTLRCSSQSGHNTVSWYQQALGQGPQFIFQYYREEENGRGNFPPRFSGLQFPNYSSELNVNALELDDSALYLCASSGTTGGRVETQYFGPGTRLLVL.

The genes are TRBV4-2 and TRBJ2-2; perhaps D is TRBD1 or TRBD2 (6 bases each). Trimming took off 0 bases at V and 14 bases at J, with 31 bases between the two ends. This CDR3 is 19 amino acids long. The germline gives CDR1 LGHNA, CDR2 YNFKEQ. The CDR3: CASSQDNGQSLLNTGGLFF. The CDR3 nucleotides read TGTGCCAGCAGCCAAGATAATGGACAGTCCCTTCTGAACACCGGGGGCCTGTTTTTT.

A word on this clonotype: The junction does not match germline at one end; this may be a read error. The chain has TRBV6-2 or TRBV6-3 and TRBJ2-7; the D gene is possibly TRBD2 (6 bases). The CDR3 spans 15 residues. The germline V gene encodes CDR1 MNHEY and CDR2 SVGEGT. The chain's CDR3 is CASRLPGTVSYEQYF. CDR3 DNA: TGTGCCAGCAGACTTCCCGGGACTGTTTCCTATGAGCAGTACTTC.

As concerns this clonotype: One end of the junction fails to match germline, which may point to a read error. This sequence joins TRBV29-1 and TRBJ1-2; D is unresolved. Looked up from germline, CDR1 is SQVTM and CDR2 is ANQGSEA. This CDR3 is 13 amino acids long. CDR3 coding DNA: TGCAACGTTGACGTAGAGCTTGTTAGAGGCTACACCTTC. Protein sequence: CNVDVELVRGYTF.

Concerning this clonotype: The conserved phenylalanine or tryptophan normally closing the CDR3 is absent here, so this likely arose from a read error. V usage is TRBV5-6 and J usage is TRBJ1-5; D perhaps matches TRBD1 (6 bases). CDR1 and CDR2 (germline): SGHDT, YYEEEE. This CDR3 is built from 15 residues. The chain's CDR3 is CASSILGRGDQRQHY. The CDR3 DNA is TGTGCCAGCAGCATCTTGGGCAGGGGCGATCAGCGCCAGCATTAT.

Note on this clonotype: One end of the junction is discordant with germline, which a read error may explain. This chain joins TRBV11-2 and TRBJ2-7; D unclear. This CDR3 comprises 15 residues. Germline lookup yields CDR1 SGHAT and CDR2 FQNNGV. CDR3 region: CASSLGIGRSYEQCF. CDR3 nucleotide sequence: TGTGCCAGCAGCTTAGGAATAGGAAGATCCTACGAGCAGTGCTTC.

As regards this clonotype: The conserved phenylalanine or tryptophan is not found at the CDR3 terminus, so this likely reflects a read error. J is TRBJ2-3 and V is TRBV5-5; TRBD2 might be the D (5 bases). Between the trimmed V and J ends, which lost 4 bases and 3 bases, there was a span of 12 bases. The CDR3 runs 14 residues. Germline V gives CDR1 SGHKS, CDR2 YYEKEE (reference sequence). The CDR3 DNA follows: TGTGCCAGCAGCCTGGAGACGGGAACAGATACGCAGTATGTT. It translates to CASSLETGTDTQYV.

As regards this clonotype: Germline is not matched at one junction end, which may reflect a read error. This chain connects TRBV6-2 or TRBV6-3 to TRBJ2-1; the match to TRBD2 covers 8 bases. The CDR3 contains 15 residues. Germline V gives CDR1 MNHEY, CDR2 SVGEGT. CDR3 coding DNA: TGTGCCAGCAGTAGACGACTACTAGCGGCCAATGAGCAGTCATTC. Amino acids: CASSRRLLAANEQSF.

Comments on this clonotype: A read error is possible here, since a much larger clone lies one base away. The gene calls are TRBV28 and TRBJ2-1, with 11 bases fitting TRBD2. There are 14 residues in the CDR3. The germline gives CDR1 MDHEN, CDR2 SYDVKM. The CDR3 is CPTLLAGAYNEQFF. CDR3 in DNA: TGTCCCACCCTACTAGCGGGAGCTTACAATGAGCAGTTCTTC.

Points on this clonotype: One end of the junction fails to match germline, which may point to a read error. The CDR3 DNA sequence: TGCGCCAGCAGCCCACTAGTGGGAGCTTTCAATGAGCAGTTCTTC. It encodes CASSPLVGAFNEQFF. The chain couples TRBV6-2 or TRBV6-3 to TRBJ2-1; tentative D call: TRBD2 (5 bases). Per the germline V gene, CDR1 is MNHEY and CDR2 is SVGEGT. This CDR3 is 15 amino acids long.

As concerns this clonotype: At one boundary the junction diverges from the germline segment, which might be a read error. The chain couples TRBV6-5 to TRBJ1-2; D is ambiguous. Per germline, CDR1 MNHEY and CDR2 SVGAGI. There are 16 residues in the CDR3. This chain's CDR3 is CASSSVVGVVNFGYTF. In nucleotides, the CDR3 is TGTGCCAGCAGTTCCGTGGTCGGGGTCGTCAACTTTGGCTACACCTTC.

A note on this clonotype: A junction end diverges from the germline sequence, so it may reflect a read error. V is TRBV6-2 or TRBV6-3 and J is TRBJ2-7; D gene unclear. Germline values: CDR1 MNHEY, CDR2 SVGEGT. The CDR3 covers 13 residues. The CDR3 sequence is CASNYEVPYMQYF. DNA of the CDR3: TGTGCCAGCAATTACGAGGTACCCTACATGCAGTACTTC.

The J gene is TRBJ2-7, the V gene TRBV14; tentatively, D is TRBD1 or TRBD2 (5 bases each). Germline V gene lookup returns CDR1 SGHDN and CDR2 FVKESK. The CDR3 has 15 residues. In nucleotides, the CDR3 is TGTGTCAACAGCCCCTCGGGACGGAAACTATACGAGCAGTACTTC. Its translation: CVNSPSGRKLYEQYF.